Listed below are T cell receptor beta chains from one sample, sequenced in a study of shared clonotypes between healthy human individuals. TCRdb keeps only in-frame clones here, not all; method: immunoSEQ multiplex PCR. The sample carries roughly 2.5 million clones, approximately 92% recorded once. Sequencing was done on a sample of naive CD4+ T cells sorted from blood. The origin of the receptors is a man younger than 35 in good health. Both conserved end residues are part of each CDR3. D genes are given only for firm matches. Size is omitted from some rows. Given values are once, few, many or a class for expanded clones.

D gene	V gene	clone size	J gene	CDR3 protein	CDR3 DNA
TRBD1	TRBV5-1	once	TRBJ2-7	CASSSGTGGLYEQYF	TGCGCCAGCAGCTCCGGGACAGGGGGACTCTACGAGCAGTACTTC
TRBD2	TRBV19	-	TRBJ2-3	CASRPTGTSGSTDTQYF	TGTGCCAGTAGACCAACCGGGACTAGCGGGAGCACAGATACGCAGTATTTT
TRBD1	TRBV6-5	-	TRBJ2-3	CASSDRVTDTQYF	TGTGCCAGCAGCGACAGGGTCACAGATACGCAGTATTTT
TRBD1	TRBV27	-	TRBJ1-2	CASRYRDRGGYTF	TGTGCCAGCAGATACCGGGACAGGGGTGGCTACACCTTC
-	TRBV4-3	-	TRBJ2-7	CASSQVPYSAGQTYEQYF	TGCGCCAGCAGCCAAGTGCCCTACTCGGCGGGACAGACCTACGAGCAGTACTTC
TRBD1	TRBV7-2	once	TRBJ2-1	CASHRTGNSNEQFF	TGTGCCAGCCATCGGACAGGCAACAGCAATGAGCAGTTCTTC
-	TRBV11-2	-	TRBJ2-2	CASSPYLRDRANTGELFF	TGTGCCAGCAGCCCCTACCTGAGAGACCGCGCGAACACCGGGGAGCTGTTTTTT
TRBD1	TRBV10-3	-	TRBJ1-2	CAISDDRGYGYTF	TGTGCCATCAGTGACGACAGGGGCTATGGCTACACCTTC
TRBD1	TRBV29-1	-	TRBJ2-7	CSVSGGSYEQYF	TGCAGCGTTTCAGGGGGCTCCTACGAGCAGTACTTC
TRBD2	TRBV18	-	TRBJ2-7	CASSPGGSSYEQYF	TGTGCCAGCTCACCGGGCGGGAGCTCCTACGAGCAGTACTTC
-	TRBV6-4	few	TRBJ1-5	CASRLSNQPQHF	TGTGCCAGCAGGCTAAGCAATCAGCCCCAGCATTTT
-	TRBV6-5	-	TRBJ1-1	CASSLQGRNTEAFF	TGTGCCAGCAGTCTTCAGGGCAGGAACACTGAAGCTTTCTTT
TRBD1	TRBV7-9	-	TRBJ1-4	CASSLGGSNEKLFF	TGTGCCAGCAGCCTAGGGGGCAGTAATGAAAAACTGTTTTTT
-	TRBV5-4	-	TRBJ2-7	CASSGGRGTYEQYF	TGTGCCAGCAGCGGGGGGAGAGGAACCTACGAGCAGTACTTC
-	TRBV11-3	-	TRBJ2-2	CASSLGTNANTGELFF	TGTGCCAGCAGCTTAGGGACAAACGCGAACACCGGGGAGCTGTTTTTT
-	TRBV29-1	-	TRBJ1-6	CSVALGTENSPLHF	TGCAGCGTTGCTCTAGGGACGGAGAATTCACCCCTCCACTTT
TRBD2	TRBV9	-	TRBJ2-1	CASSVRSGSSYNEQFF	TGTGCCAGCAGCGTTCGGAGCGGGAGCTCCTACAATGAGCAGTTCTTC
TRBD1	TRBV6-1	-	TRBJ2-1	CASNVGTGRISEQFF	TGTGCCAGCAATGTCGGGACAGGGAGGATAAGTGAGCAGTTCTTC
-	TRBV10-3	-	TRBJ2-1	CAISERQARNEQFF	TGTGCCATCAGTGAGAGGCAGGCCCGGAATGAGCAGTTCTTC
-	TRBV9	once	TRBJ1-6	CASSVAPDSSLNSPLHF	TGTGCCAGCAGCGTAGCTCCGGATAGCTCCCTAAATTCACCCCTCCACTTT
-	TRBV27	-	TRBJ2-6	CASSFKGQPSSGANVLTF	TGTGCCAGCAGTTTTAAAGGACAGCCGTCCTCTGGGGCCAACGTCCTGACTTTC
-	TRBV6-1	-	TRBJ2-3	CASSDRQATDTQYF	TGTGCCAGCAGTGATCGACAAGCCACAGATACGCAGTATTTT
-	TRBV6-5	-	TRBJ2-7	CASRAKGGGQYF	TGTGCCAGCCGAGCTAAGGGAGGGGGGCAGTACTTC
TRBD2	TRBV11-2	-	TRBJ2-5	CASSSGTSDQETQYF	TGTGCCAGCAGCTCCGGGACTAGCGACCAAGAGACCCAGTACTTC
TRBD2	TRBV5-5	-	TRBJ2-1	CASSTYSGTYNEQFF	TGTGCCAGCAGCACCTATAGCGGGACCTACAATGAGCAGTTCTTC
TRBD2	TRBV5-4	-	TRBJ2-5	CASSAGWLAGGPTQYF	TGTGCCAGCAGCGCCGGCTGGCTAGCGGGGGGTCCGACCCAGTACTTC
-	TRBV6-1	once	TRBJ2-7	CASSARGNGLYEQYF	TGTGCCAGCAGTGCCCGGGGAAACGGTCTCTACGAGCAGTACTTC
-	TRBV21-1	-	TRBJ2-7	CASSKFDRGSYEQYF	TGTGCCAGCAGCAAATTCGATAGGGGGTCCTACGAGCAGTACTTC
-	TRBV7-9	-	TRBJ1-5	CASSLNNQPQHF	TGTGCCAGCAGCCTAAATAATCAGCCCCAGCATTTT
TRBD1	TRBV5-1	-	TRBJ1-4	CASSLEGQGSNEKLFF	TGCGCCAGCAGCTTGGAAGGACAGGGGTCTAATGAAAAACTGTTTTTT
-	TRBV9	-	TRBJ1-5	CASSVGAGEQPQHF	TGTGCCAGCAGCGTAGGGGCAGGGGAACAGCCCCAGCATTTT
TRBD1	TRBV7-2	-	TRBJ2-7	CASSLPPQGLNEQYF	TGTGCCAGCAGCTTACCCCCACAGGGGCTGAATGAGCAGTACTTC
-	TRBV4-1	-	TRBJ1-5	CASSQEQSNQPQHF	TGCGCCAGCAGCCAGGAACAGAGCAATCAGCCCCAGCATTTT
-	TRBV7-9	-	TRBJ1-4	CASSLDLGVELFF	TGTGCCAGCAGCTTAGACTTGGGTGTGGAACTGTTTTTT
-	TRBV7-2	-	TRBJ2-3	CASSRNSRGTDTQYF	TGTGCCAGCAGCCGAAATTCTAGGGGAACAGATACGCAGTATTTT
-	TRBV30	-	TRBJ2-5	CAWSGIQETQYF	TGTGCCTGGAGTGGGATCCAAGAGACCCAGTACTTC
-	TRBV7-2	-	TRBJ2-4	CASMLGDLAKNIQYF	TGTGCCAGCATGCTCGGGGACCTAGCCAAAAACATTCAGTACTTC
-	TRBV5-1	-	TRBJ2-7	CASSVRQSGRNEQYF	TGCGCCAGCAGCGTGCGACAGTCAGGGAGGAACGAGCAGTACTTC
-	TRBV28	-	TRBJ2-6	CASSTYREGGANVLTF	TGTGCCAGCAGTACCTACAGGGAGGGTGGGGCCAACGTCCTGACTTTC
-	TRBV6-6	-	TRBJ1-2	CASSRTPFYGYTF	TGTGCCAGCAGTCGAACACCCTTCTATGGCTACACCTTC
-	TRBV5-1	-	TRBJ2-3	CASSKGGPTDTQYF	TGCGCCAGCTCAAAGGGGGGGCCCACAGATACGCAGTATTTT
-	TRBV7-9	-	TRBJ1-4	CASSPIEQLFATNEKLFF	TGTGCCAGCAGCCCAATCGAACAGCTTTTTGCAACTAATGAAAAACTGTTTTTT
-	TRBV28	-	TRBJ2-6	CASSSGRETFSGANVLTF	TGTGCCAGCAGTTCTGGAAGGGAGACCTTCTCTGGGGCCAACGTCCTGACTTTC